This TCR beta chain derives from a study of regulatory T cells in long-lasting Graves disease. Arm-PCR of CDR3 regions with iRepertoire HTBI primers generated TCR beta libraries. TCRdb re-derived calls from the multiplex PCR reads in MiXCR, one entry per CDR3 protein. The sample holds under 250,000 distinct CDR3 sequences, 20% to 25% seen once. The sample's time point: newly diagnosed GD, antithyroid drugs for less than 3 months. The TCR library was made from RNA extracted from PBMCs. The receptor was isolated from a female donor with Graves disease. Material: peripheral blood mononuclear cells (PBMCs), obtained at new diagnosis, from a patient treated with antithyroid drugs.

The CDR3 sequence: CASSSSGRVYNEQFF. CDR3 nucleotide sequence: TGTGCCAGCAGTTCTAGCGGGAGGGTCTACAATGAGCAGTTCTTC. The chain combines TRBV6-2 or TRBV6-3 with TRBJ2-1, with 12 bases fitting TRBD2. The germline CDR1 and CDR2 sequences are MNHEY and SVGEGT. Trimming at V came to 4 bases and at J to 3 bases, leaving 1 base not matched to a gene. This CDR3 is 15 amino acids long.